This entry lists 10 T cell receptor beta chains sequenced from one sample in a study of breast tumors, draining lymph nodes, adjacent tissues. TCRdb recomputed calls from the multiplex PCR reads with MiXCR, one row per CDR3 protein. The table has approximately 22,000 distinct CDR3 sequences, approximately 32% seen once. Source material: breast tumor tissue. Receptor source: a female donor with breast cancer. Some clones in this sample may be carry-over from other donors' samples.

This clonotype is labeled as medium-sized. The chain has TRBV11-3 and TRBJ2-7; TRBD1 aligns across 9 bases. Per the germline V gene, CDR1 is SGHNT and CDR2 is YENEEA. The trim removed 6 bases at V and 2 bases at J, leaving 5 bases unmatched. This CDR3 spans 14 amino acids. CDR3 sequence reads: CASSAGTGPYEQYF. The CDR3 DNA is TGTGCCAGCAGTGCCGGGACAGGGCCCTACGAGCAGTACTTC.

This clonotype appeared many times. The genes are TRBV13 and TRBJ2-3, with TRBD2 as a possible D gene (6 bases). The germline V gene has CDR1 PRHDT and CDR2 FYEKMQ (reference sequence). The CDR3 contains 14 residues. Trimming took 3 bases from V and 3 from J, leaving 10 bases between them. The CDR3 reads CASSLTRSTDTQYF. CDR3 DNA sequence: TGTGCCAGCAGCTTGACTAGGAGTACAGATACGCAGTATTTT.

On this clonotype: A much larger clone lies one base from this, so it may be a read error. The chain joins TRBV27 to TRBJ2-7; TRBD1 matches 8 bases. The CDR3 spans 15 residues. Germline CDR1 is MNHEY and CDR2 is SMNVEV (reference sequence). CDR3 loop: CAGSTYRGEVSEQYF. Written as DNA, the CDR3 is TGTGCCGGCAGTACCTACAGGGGGGAAGTTTCCGAGCAGTACTTC.

This chain connects TRBV5-6 to TRBJ1-1, with 7 bases identical to TRBD1. The V segment lost 1 base and the J segment 1 base; nucleotides outside the gene matches: 16. The CDR3 is made up of 19 amino acids. Germline loops: CDR1 SGHDT, CDR2 YYEEEE. The CDR3 DNA reads TGTGCCAGCAGCTTGTCCCAACGAGGGACAGACTGGACGAACACTGAAGCTTTCTTT. Amino acids: CASSLSQRGTDWTNTEAFF.

This clonotype was counted at least ten times. The V gene is TRBV28, the J gene TRBJ2-5; possibly TRBD2 for D (6 bases). V gave up 7 bases and J gave up 3 bases, with 12 bases separating them. Germline assignment: CDR1 MDHEN and CDR2 SYDVKM. The length of the CDR3 is 13 residues. The CDR3 region is CASTPWGEETQYF. DNA for the CDR3: TGTGCCAGCACCCCTTGGGGGGAAGAGACCCAGTACTTC. The full variable domain, rest sourced from reference TRBV28 and TRBJ2-5, is DVKVTQSSRYLVKRTGEKVFLECVQDMDHENMFWYRQDPGLGLRLIYFSYDVKMKEKGDIPEGYSVSREKKERFSLILESASTNQTSMYLCASTPWGEETQYFGPGTRLLVL.

This clonotype occurred many times. The chain employs TRBV11-3 and TRBJ2-7; a weak D match, TRBD1 (5 bases). The CDR3 extends over 18 amino acids. Trimming pared 5 bases from V and 2 bases from J, leaving 25 bases between. In germline, CDR1 is SGHNT, CDR2 YENEEA. In DNA form, the CDR3 reads TGTGCCAGCAGCCTCGGGTGGTTTGGGGCCAGGTGGGCCTACGAGCAGTACTTC. Protein: CASSLGWFGARWAYEQYF.

This clonotype appeared many times. The chain combines TRBV20-1 with TRBJ1-6; 9 nucleotides line up with TRBD1. The CDR3 has 14 residues. CDR1 is DFQATT and CDR2 is SNEGSKA in the germline V gene (reference sequence). J lost 6 bases, V lost 6 bases, and 6 bases had no gene match. CDR3: CSAPRQGGNSPLHF. CDR3 nucleotide sequence: TGCAGTGCGCCCCGACAGGGGGGTAATTCACCCCTCCACTTT.

This clonotype was counted many times. This sequence joins TRBV20-1 and TRBJ2-1; D ambiguous. The ends were cut back, 6 bases at V and 7 bases at J, with 13 bases in the middle. CDR1 and CDR2 (germline): DFQATT, SNEGSKA (reference sequence). CDR3 length equals 12 residues. CDR3 amino acids: CSAPGVLNEQFF. The CDR3 region has the DNA TGCAGTGCCCCAGGAGTACTAAATGAGCAGTTCTTC.

This clonotype was seen repeatedly, ten times or more. The chain employs TRBV7-9 and TRBJ1-2, with D unresolved. The V and J ends lost 5 bases and 3 bases respectively, with 16 bases between them. CDR3 size: 15 residues. CDR1 and CDR2 (germline): SEHNR, FQNEAQ (reference sequence). CDR3 nucleotides: TGTGCCAGCAGCGACCCGTCGGAGATTTACTATGGCTACACCTTC. This gives the protein CASSDPSEIYYGYTF.

This clonotype is labeled as medium-sized. The gene calls are TRBV7-2 and TRBJ1-4; D remains unclear. Germline lookup yields CDR1 SGHTA and CDR2 FQGNSA. V lost 5 bases and J 5 bases, leaving 9 bases between the germline ends. The CDR3 is 13 residues long. The CDR3 sequence is CASSPRINEKLFF. As DNA, the CDR3 is TGTGCCAGCAGCCCCAGGATCAATGAAAAACTGTTTTTT.